These T cell receptor beta chains were read from a single sample in a study of T cell responses to AZD1222 COVID-19 vaccine. TCRdb's table, derived via immunoSEQ multiplex PCR, lists solely in-frame clones and lacks some. This table has more than 90,000 clones, about 90% appearing once. The sample here was peripheral blood, taken 28 days after the second AZD1222 dose. Receptors originate from an adult who received the AZD1222 COVID-19 vaccine. The CDR3 runs from the conserved cysteine through the conserved F or W. D genes are given only for firm matches. Clone size is given for some rows only: seen once, a few or many times, or a class if the clone is expanded.

V: TRBV4-1
D: NA
size: NA
J: TRBJ1-4
CDR3: CASSQDEGRTVDNEKLFF
DNA: TGCGCCAGCAGCCAAGATGAGGGCCGGACCGTGGATAATGAAAAACTGTTTTTT

V: TRBV19
D: NA
size: NA
J: TRBJ1-1
CDR3: CASSIIRGTGAEAFF
DNA: TGTGCCAGTAGTATTATTCGGGGAACGGGGGCTGAAGCTTTCTTT

V: TRBV4-1
D: NA
size: NA
J: TRBJ1-2
CDR3: CASSQGAVNYGYTF
DNA: TGCGCCAGCAGCCAAGGGGCAGTTAACTATGGCTACACCTTC

V: TRBV30
D: NA
size: NA
J: TRBJ1-4
CDR3: CACMDRLGEKLFF
DNA: TGTGCCTGCATGGACCGTTTAGGTGAAAAACTGTTTTTT

V: TRBV7-3
D: NA
size: NA
J: TRBJ1-1
CDR3: CASSLGQAGSTEAFF
DNA: TGTGCCAGCAGTTTGGGGCAGGCGGGAAGCACTGAAGCTTTCTTT

V: TRBV3-1/TRBV3-2
D: NA
size: NA
J: TRBJ1-3
CDR3: CASSQVVGGAGNTIYF
DNA: TGTGCCAGCAGCCAAGTGGTTGGGGGGGCCGGAAACACCATATATTTT

V: TRBV12-3/TRBV12-4
D: NA
size: NA
J: TRBJ2-1
CDR3: CASSLPLDNEQFF
DNA: TGTGCCAGCAGTTTACCCCTTGACAATGAGCAGTTCTTC

V: TRBV2
D: TRBD1
size: NA
J: TRBJ2-7
CDR3: CASSEYGTEEYEQYF
DNA: TGTGCCAGCAGTGAATATGGGACAGAGGAATACGAGCAGTACTTC

V: TRBV5-6
D: NA
size: NA
J: TRBJ1-2
CDR3: CASSLLNYGYTF
DNA: TGTGCCAGCAGTCTCTTGAACTATGGCTACACCTTC

V: TRBV3-1/TRBV3-2
D: NA
size: NA
J: TRBJ2-3
CDR3: CASSPIGVHTDTQYF
DNA: TGTGCCAGCAGCCCCATAGGGGTTCACACAGATACGCAGTATTTT

V: TRBV3-1/TRBV3-2
D: NA
size: NA
J: TRBJ2-2
CDR3: CASSPSSSGELFF
DNA: TGTGCCAGCAGCCCGAGCAGCTCCGGGGAGCTGTTTTTT

V: TRBV28
D: TRBD1
size: NA
J: TRBJ1-2
CDR3: CASSIQGPGYTF
DNA: TGTGCCAGCAGCATACAGGGGCCCGGCTACACCTTC

V: TRBV25-1
D: NA
size: NA
J: TRBJ2-7
CDR3: CASSEVRVQSSYEQYF
DNA: TGTGCCAGCAGTGAGGTCCGGGTCCAGAGCTCCTACGAGCAGTACTTC

V: TRBV5-1
D: TRBD1
size: NA
J: TRBJ1-2
CDR3: CASSTDRPGYTF
DNA: TGCGCCAGCAGCACGGACAGGCCCGGCTACACCTTC

V: TRBV7-2
D: TRBD2
size: NA
J: TRBJ2-7
CDR3: CASSFRAGDYEQYF
DNA: TGTGCCAGCAGCTTTAGAGCGGGAGACTACGAGCAGTACTTC

V: TRBV9
D: NA
size: NA
J: TRBJ2-2
CDR3: CASSVTAGELFF
DNA: TGTGCCAGCAGCGTTACCGCCGGGGAGCTGTTTTTT

V: TRBV5-1
D: NA
size: NA
J: TRBJ1-1
CDR3: CASSFGWRGTEAFF
DNA: TGCGCCAGCAGCTTCGGGTGGCGGGGCACTGAAGCTTTCTTT

V: TRBV11-2
D: NA
size: NA
J: TRBJ1-1
CDR3: CASSFWGATEAFF
DNA: TGTGCCAGCAGCTTTTGGGGGGCCACTGAAGCTTTCTTT

V: TRBV7-7
D: TRBD1
size: NA
J: TRBJ2-7
CDR3: CASSLGTGSSYEQYF
DNA: TGTGCTAGCAGCTTAGGGACAGGGAGCTCCTACGAGCAGTACTTC

V: TRBV27
D: NA
size: NA
J: TRBJ2-2
CDR3: CASSYGSGELFF
DNA: TGTGCCAGCAGTTACGGGTCCGGGGAGCTGTTTTTT

V: TRBV5-1
D: TRBD2
size: NA
J: TRBJ2-1
CDR3: CASSSGGLSYNEQFF
DNA: TGCGCCAGCAGCTCGGGGGGGCTCTCCTACAATGAGCAGTTCTTC

V: TRBV4-1
D: TRBD1
size: once
J: TRBJ1-1
CDR3: CASSRDRGPGTEAFF
DNA: TGCGCCAGCAGCCGCGACAGGGGCCCGGGGACTGAAGCTTTCTTT

V: TRBV4-3
D: NA
size: NA
J: TRBJ2-7
CDR3: CASSQGASVTYEQYF
DNA: TGCGCCAGCAGCCAAGGTGCTAGCGTGACCTACGAGCAGTACTTC